These 14 T cell receptor beta chains came from one sample sequenced in a study of regulatory T cells in long-lasting Graves disease. Time point defined: persistent/refractory GD, antithyroid drugs over 5 years with positive TRAb. PBMC-extracted RNA yielded the TCR library. Assembly of TCR beta libraries relied on iRepertoire HTBI primers together with Arm-PCR of CDR3 regions. TCRdb re-called the multiplex PCR reads through MiXCR, storing one row per CDR3 protein. Here the sample spans some 430,000 distinct CDR3 sequences, 20% to 25% being singletons. The sequences come from peripheral blood mononuclear cells (PBMCs), collected when the disease was refractory, from a patient treated with antithyroid drugs. The receptors originated from a female donor with Graves disease.

The chain has TRBV19 and TRBJ2-1, with 7 bases lining up with TRBD2. The V gene's germline CDR1 is LNHDA and CDR2 SQIVND (reference sequence). The J segment lost 9 bases and the V segment lost 3 bases, leaving 2 bases of the junction unmatched. The CDR3 covers 12 residues. CDR3 nucleotide sequence: TGTGCCAGTAGTATTGGCGGGAGTGAGCAGTTCTTC. It specifies CASSIGGSEQFF.

This clonotype was found a few times. The chain carries TRBV3-1 and TRBJ2-7; possibly TRBD1 or TRBD2 for D (5 bases each). This CDR3 contains 14 residues. CDR1 is LGHDT, CDR2 YNNKEL, per germline (reference sequence). The germline V and J ends were trimmed by 4 bases and 0 bases, with 10 bases remaining between them. As DNA, the CDR3 is TGTGCCAGCAGCCGAGGGGCAAGCTCCTACGAGCAGTACTTC. Its protein is CASSRGASSYEQYF.

Concerning this clonotype: The junction does not match germline at one end; this may be a read error. The V and J genes are TRBV3-1 and TRBJ1-2; D uncertain. The CDR3 has 15 amino acids. CDR1 is LGHDT and CDR2 is YNNKEL in the germline V gene (reference sequence). Here the CDR3 reads CASSQASRTALGYAF. The CDR3, as DNA: TGTGCCAGCAGCCAAGCCTCACGGACGGCCCTGGGCTACGCCTTC.

This clonotype was counted only a few times. This sequence joins TRBV6-1 and TRBJ1-2; D is perhaps TRBD1 (6 bases). The CDR3 is 13 residues long. The V and J ends lost 6 bases and 4 bases respectively, with 12 bases between them. Per the germline V gene, CDR1 is MNHNS and CDR2 is SASEGT. DNA for the CDR3: TGTGCCAGCAGGTCGGGGGGGGCCTATGGCTACACCTTC. Its translation: CASRSGGAYGYTF.

The CDR3 sequence: CASSGTGTSGGARNTGELFF. As DNA, the CDR3 is TGTGCCAGCAGCGGAACTGGGACTAGCGGGGGGGCGCGGAACACCGGGGAGCTGTTTTTT. This chain joins TRBV9 and TRBJ2-2, with 16 bases matching TRBD2. CDR1 SGDLS and CDR2 YYNGEE come from the germline V gene. Unmatched junction bases numbered 9, after V lost 3 bases and J lost 1 base. The CDR3 totals 20 residues.

This clonotype was picked up a small number of times. The CDR3 is CAWKLWDEQYF. CDR3 DNA sequence: TGTGCCTGGAAACTTTGGGACGAGCAGTACTTC. This chain links TRBV30 with TRBJ2-7; no reliable D call. The CDR3 runs 11 residues. Germline loops: CDR1 GTSNPN, CDR2 SVGIG (reference sequence). The ends were cut back, 4 bases at V and 5 bases at J, with 9 bases in the middle.

For this clonotype: This likely comes from a read error, as the CDR3 has no conserved phenylalanine or tryptophan at its end. The DNA of the CDR3 is TGTGCCAGCAGCCCCGGCGGTTTGAACACTGAAGCTTTCCTT. It codes for CASSPGGLNTEAFL. This chain uses TRBV3-1 with TRBJ1-1, with unresolved D. CDR1 and CDR2 (germline): LGHDT, YNNKEL (reference sequence). The CDR3 contains 14 residues. The ends were cut back, 4 bases at V and 0 bases at J, with 9 bases in the middle.

The rearrangement links TRBV19 to TRBJ2-4; D remains ambiguous. The CDR3 consists of 13 residues. The V end lost 1 base, the J end lost 8 bases, and 9 bases lay between the germline ends. Germline V lookup: CDR1 LNHDA, CDR2 SQIVND (reference sequence). CDR3 amino acids: CASSIGRLDIQYF. The DNA for the CDR3 is TGTGCCAGTAGTATAGGCCGACTGGACATTCAGTACTTC.

This clonotype was detected a few times. The rearrangement links TRBV10-2 to TRBJ1-1; no firm D call. CDR1 WSHSY and CDR2 SAAADI come from the germline V gene. Trimming pared 8 bases from V and 3 bases from J, leaving 7 bases between. The CDR3 consists of 11 residues. The CDR3 spells CASVGDTEAFF. In DNA form, the CDR3 reads TGCGCCAGCGTGGGAGACACTGAAGCTTTCTTT.

This clonotype was picked up a small number of times. This rearrangement joins TRBV19 to TRBJ2-5; TRBD1 is a possible D gene (6 bases). There are 14 residues in the CDR3. The V end was cut by 2 bases, the J end by 1 base, with 8 bases between. Germline CDR1 LNHDA, CDR2 SQIVND (reference sequence). CDR3 residues: CASSIIGGQETQYF. The CDR3 DNA reads as TGTGCCAGTAGTATAATAGGGGGCCAAGAGACCCAGTACTTC.

There are a few counts of this clonotype. The J gene is TRBJ1-3, the V gene TRBV10-3; 7 nucleotides agree with TRBD1. The V gene end was trimmed by 3 bases and the J gene end by 3 bases; junction bases not matched to a gene: 5. The CDR3 has 15 residues. CDR1 is ENHRY, CDR2 SYGVKD, per germline. The CDR3 loop is CAISDRQGLGNTIYF. CDR3 coding DNA: TGTGCCATCAGTGACCGACAGGGACTTGGAAACACCATATATTTT.

This clonotype was detected only a few times. The J gene is TRBJ2-2, the V gene TRBV5-1; 7 positions match TRBD2. Germline V gene sequence: CDR1 SGHRS, CDR2 YFSETQ. The CDR3 runs to 15 residues. J gave up 1 base and V 6 bases, and 6 bases lay outside the gene matches. The DNA of the CDR3 is TGCGCCAGCAACATGGGGGGGATGAACACCGGGGAGCTGTTTTTT. This gives the protein CASNMGGMNTGELFF.

About this clonotype itself: Just one base apart from a much larger clone, this may be a read error. The chain has TRBV18 and TRBJ2-5; D unclear. CDR3 length: 12 amino acids. The germline V gene has CDR1 KGHSH and CDR2 LQKENI. CDR3: CASSPEIEIQYF. CDR3 in DNA: TGTGCCAGCTCACCAGAGATCGAGATCCAGTACTTC.

The rearrangement joins TRBV18 to TRBJ2-7; D call uncertain. This CDR3 comprises 12 residues. Trimming left V 8 bases short and J 4 bases short, with 12 bases between. Germline V CDR1 and CDR2: KGHSH, LQKENI. CDR3 sequence reads: CASASRAYEQYF. The DNA for the CDR3 is TGTGCCAGCGCCAGCCGCGCTTACGAGCAGTACTTC. Full variable domain (remainder filled in from reference TRBV18 and TRBJ2-7): NAGVMQNPRHLVRRRGQEARLRCSPMKGHSHVYWYRQLPEEGLKFMVYLQKENIIDESGMPKERFSAEFPKEGPSILRIQQVVRGDSAAYFCASASRAYEQYFGPGTRLTVT.